The rows below give T cell receptor beta chains drawn from one sample of a study of T cells in localized non-small cell lung cancer. The repertoire was sequenced with immunoSEQ multiplex PCR; TCRdb's copy has only in-frame clones and lacks some. The table lists several hundred clones, about 20% of them singletons. The source material was normal lung tissue next to the tumor, sampled before any cancer treatment. The receptors were sampled from an older female donor with stage II lung adenocarcinoma. CDR3s include the opening cysteine and the closing phenylalanine or tryptophan. Each record gives: clone size, V gene, D gene, J gene, CDR3 DNA, CDR3 protein. D genes are given only for firm matches. Part of the rows lack a size; the others show once, few, many or a class for expanded clones.

>medium-sized|TRBV6-8|.|TRBJ1-2
TGTGCCAGCAGTTACGGGGCAGGCTATGGCTACACCTTC
CASSYGAGYGYTF
>.|TRBV11-3|TRBD2|TRBJ2-5
TGTGCCAGCAGCCCGAGGAATAGCGGGGATCAAGAGACCCAGTACTTC
CASSPRNSGDQETQYF
>.|TRBV23-1|.|TRBJ1-5
TGCGCCAGCAGCCGGGATCTAACTCAGCCCCAGCATTTT
CASSRDLTQPQHF
>.|TRBV28|.|TRBJ2-7
TGTGCCAGCACCCTCTATCAGGTGGGCGAGCAGTACTTC
CASTLYQVGEQYF
>large|TRBV6-8|.|TRBJ1-1
TGTGCCAGCAGAGCAGGCGAGGCTTACATGAACACTGAAGCTTTCTTT
CASRAGEAYMNTEAFF
>medium-sized|TRBV6-8|.|TRBJ2-7
TGTGCCAGCAGTTGGTCCTCCGTGGGCGGGCCAAGCTCCTACGAGCAGTACTTC
CASSWSSVGGPSSYEQYF
>.|TRBV28|TRBD1|TRBJ1-1
TGTGCCAGCAGTAAATGGACAGGGGGCCAGATAACGCAAGCTTTCTTT
CASSKWTGGQITQAFF
>few|TRBV6-8|TRBD1|TRBJ1-2
TGTGCCAGCAGCCCAGGGGGATCTAACTATGGCTACACCTTC
CASSPGGSNYGYTF
>few|TRBV6-8|TRBD1|TRBJ1-2
TGTGCCAGCAGTCTGGGACAGGGGGCGAGAGGCTACACCTTC
CASSLGQGARGYTF
>.|TRBV12-5|.|TRBJ2-1
TGTGCCACTATCCCTGCCAGGGCATCCTACAATGAGCAGTTCTTC
CATIPARASYNEQFF
>.|TRBV28|.|TRBJ2-7
TGTGCCAGCAGTTTAACGCAAGCACACGAGCAGTACTTC
CASSLTQAHEQYF
>.|TRBV28|.|TRBJ1-5
TGTGCCTCCAGGACGGGGAATCAGCCCCAGCATTTT
CASRTGNQPQHF
>few|TRBV2|TRBD1|TRBJ2-1
TGTGCCAGCAGTTACTCGACAGGGGTTGGCAATGAGCAGTTCTTC
CASSYSTGVGNEQFF
>.|TRBV11-3|TRBD2|TRBJ2-7
TGTGCCAGCAGCCAATCTACTAGCGGGGGGATCTACGAGCAGTACTTC
CASSQSTSGGIYEQYF
>.|TRBV5-1|.|TRBJ2-7
TGCGCCAGCTCACGGACCGGGATAGACTCCTACGAGCAGTACTTC
CASSRTGIDSYEQYF
>.|TRBV29-1|.|TRBJ2-1
TGCAGCGTTGACCATGGGGACTCCATTCAGTTCTTC
CSVDHGDSIQFF
>few|TRBV6-8|.|TRBJ1-1
TGTGCCAGCAGCCCGACCCTGAACACTGAAGCTTTCTTT
CASSPTLNTEAFF
>few|TRBV9|.|TRBJ2-3
TGTGCCAGCAGCGTCGCCACAGATACGCAGTATTTT
CASSVATDTQYF
>.|TRBV4-1|.|TRBJ2-7
TGCGCCAGCAGCCCAGCCACCGGGTACGAGCAGTACTTC
CASSPATGYEQYF
>.|TRBV5-1|.|TRBJ2-2
TGCGCCAGCAGCTTGGTCCGTTTGGGACAGAACACCGGGGAGCTGTTTTTT
CASSLVRLGQNTGELFF
>large|TRBV11-3|TRBD2|TRBJ2-3
TGTGCCAGCAGCTTTTGGCTAGCGGGGGGCACAGATACGCAGTATTTT
CASSFWLAGGTDTQYF
>few|TRBV29-1|TRBD1|TRBJ1-2
TGCAGCGTCGGGAGACAGGGGGCGCTTTCTGGCTACACCTTC
CSVGRQGALSGYTF
>.|TRBV7-5|.|TRBJ2-1
TGTGCCAGCTCCAACCGGGGGACAGCGGTTCCCAATGAGCAGTTCTTC
CASSNRGTAVPNEQFF
>large|TRBV11-3|.|TRBJ1-1
TGTGCCAGCAGCTTGGGGCAGGGTTTTACTGAAGCTTTCTTT
CASSLGQGFTEAFF
>few|TRBV15|TRBD1|TRBJ2-7
TGTGCCACCAGCAGACAACATACAGGGGTCCCCTACGAGCAGTACTTC
CATSRQHTGVPYEQYF
>few|TRBV28|.|TRBJ2-7
TGTGCCACCCAGGAGAGCGGCGGCTCCTACGAGCAGTACTTC
CATQESGGSYEQYF
>.|TRBV9|.|TRBJ1-1
TGTGCCAGCAGCGCCAACAGGGAAAGTCATGAATGGAACACTGAAGCTTTCTTT
CASSANRESHEWNTEAFF
>once|TRBV19|.|TRBJ1-2
TGTGCCAGTAGTCCGGAACGGAACTATGGCTACACCTTC
CASSPERNYGYTF
>.|TRBV28|TRBD1|TRBJ1-2
TGTGCCAGCAGTTCCCAGGGACAGTCCTTTTATGGCTACACCTTC
CASSSQGQSFYGYTF
>.|TRBV11-3|.|TRBJ2-7
TGTGCCAGCAGCTTAGATCTAGGAATCGCCTACGAGCAGTACTTC
CASSLDLGIAYEQYF
>few|TRBV4-1|.|TRBJ1-2
TGCGCCAGCAGCCAAGGCCCGGGTTACAACTATGGCTACACCTTC
CASSQGPGYNYGYTF
>once|TRBV19|.|TRBJ1-5
TGTGCCAGTAGTATCTACCGTTCTAGCAATCAGCCCCAGCATTTT
CASSIYRSSNQPQHF
>few|TRBV18|.|TRBJ1-5
TGTGCCAGCTCACCACGGGGTAATGAAGAGCCCCAGCATTTT
CASSPRGNEEPQHF